This record looks at one T cell receptor (beta chain) sequence and its context. Its antigen is not identified. Donors were ostensibly healthy at sampling, although undocumented immune exposures were probable. The data were obtained in a study of cytomegalovirus exposure and HLA in healthy donors. General study points: Later analysis identified about 17,000 TCR beta sequences associated with HLA alleles, using a false discovery rate threshold of 0.05. A missense DCLRE1C variant was associated with V- and J-gene trimming of TCR beta chains in a later analysis, and an independent cohort replicated the association. CMV serostatus was the sole immune exposure information available.

The PCR was carried out with 60 Vbeta primers and 13 Jbeta primers. Produced via immunoSEQ multiplex PCR; TCRdb's table is partial and in-frame only. This table has some 170,000 clones, approximately 80% appearing once. Sequencing was carried out using PBMCs. This receptor was identified in a man aged 25 to 40 in good health and CMV-seropositive.

CDR3 sequence reads: CASSLVRGGGGDQYF. In DNA, the CDR3 is TGTGCCAGCAGCTTAGTGAGAGGAGGTGGGGGCGACCAGTACTTC. J is TRBJ2-5 and V is TRBV11-2; a possible D gene is TRBD1 (6 bases). V was trimmed by 1 base and J by 10 bases, leaving 19 bases between them. CDR3 length equals 15 residues. CDR1 is SGHAT and CDR2 is FQNNGV in the germline V gene.